These 18 T cell receptor beta chains were sequenced from one sample in a study of T-cell reconstitution after alpha-beta-depleted transplantation in children. Construction of the TCRbeta library involved unique molecular identifiers. One entry per CDR3 protein results from TCRdb running MiXCR on the PCR reads. The sample shows hundreds of thousands of distinct CDR3 sequences, around 16% of them seen only once. The sequencing here drew on PBMCs from the stem cell graft donor, taken from the stem cell graft. The origin of the receptors is a human donor who donated a stem cell graft to a child with acute myeloid leukemia.

This clonotype was detected a few times. The CDR3 sequence: CASSLARRGYGYTF. DNA of the CDR3: TGTGCCAGCAGCTTAGCGAGAAGGGGCTATGGCTACACCTTC. The chain has TRBV7-2 and TRBJ1-2; possibly TRBD1 for D (5 bases). Germline CDR1 and CDR2: SGHTA and FQGNSA. This CDR3 is built from 14 residues. With 0 bases removed from V and 4 bases from J, the gap between germline ends came to 9 bases.

This clonotype has more than one count but fewer than ten. The rearrangement joins TRBV15 to TRBJ2-7; 8 nucleotides match TRBD1. V shed 5 bases, J shed 2 bases, and the junction held 8 bases outside the gene matches. The CDR3 sequence is 15 residues long. Germline V gives CDR1 LNHNV, CDR2 YYDKDF (reference sequence). CDR3 in amino acids: CATSADRVPTYEQYV. CDR3 nucleotides: TGTGCCACCAGCGCGGACAGGGTGCCTACCTACGAGCAGTACGTC.

Concerning this clonotype itself: A much larger clone lies one base from this, so it may be a read error. The chain links TRBV20-1 to TRBJ2-1; TRBD2 matches 9 bases. This CDR3 is 15 amino acids long. With 3 bases clipped from V and 4 bases from J, the junction kept 7 bases outside the gene matches. Germline CDR1 and CDR2: DFQATT and SNEGSKA (reference sequence). CDR3: CSARVSSGVYNEQFF. The CDR3 DNA is TGCAGTGCTAGGGTGTCTAGCGGGGTATACAATGAGCAGTTCTTC.

This clonotype was found many times. The genes are TRBV20-1 and TRBJ2-7; D remains ambiguous. V was cut by 2 bases and J by 3 bases, with 11 bases left in between. From germline, CDR1 is DFQATT and CDR2 SNEGSKA (reference sequence). The CDR3 consists of 13 residues. The CDR3 DNA is TGCAGTGCTAGATCCATCGGCGGCTACGAGCAGTACTTC. Translating gives CSARSIGGYEQYF.

This clonotype appeared many times. The chain recombines TRBV5-6 with TRBJ2-6; weak D call: TRBD1 (5 bases). From germline, CDR1 is SGHDT and CDR2 YYEEEE. Trimming pared 2 bases from V and 1 base from J, leaving 7 bases between. The CDR3 extends over 15 amino acids. The CDR3 DNA reads as TGTGCCAGCAGCTTCCAGGGTTCTGGGGCCAACGTCCTGACTTTC. It codes for CASSFQGSGANVLTF. Supplemented by reference TRBV5-6 and TRBJ2-6, the full variable domain reads DAGVTQSPTHLIKTRGQQVTLRCSPKSGHDTVSWYQQALGQGPQFIFQYYEEEERQRGNFPDRFSGHQFPNYSSELNVNALLLGDSALYLCASSFQGSGANVLTFGAGSRLTVL.

The chain joins TRBV4-3 to TRBJ1-6; D not resolved. The germline V and J ends were trimmed by 5 bases and 7 bases, with 9 bases remaining between them. Looked up from germline, CDR1 is LGHNA and CDR2 is YSLEER. The CDR3 contains 13 residues. The CDR3 protein is CASSFNKNSPLHF. The CDR3 bases are TGCGCCAGCAGCTTCAACAAGAATTCACCCCTCCACTTT.

In the case of this clonotype: At one of its ends the junction is not consistent with the germline gene, which may arise from a read error. The chain links TRBV20-1 to TRBJ2-2, with 10 nucleotides matching TRBD2. The CDR3 is made up of 15 amino acids. Germline V gene lookup returns CDR1 DFQATT and CDR2 SNEGSKA (reference sequence). This chain's CDR3 is CSARAPSGGYGELFF. The CDR3 DNA is TGCAGTGCGAGAGCGCCTAGCGGGGGCTACGGGGAGCTGTTTTTT.

This clonotype was counted a few times. J is TRBJ1-6 and V is TRBV7-2, with D possibly being TRBD1 (6 bases). Germline V gene data show CDR1 as SGHTA and CDR2 as FQGNSA. This CDR3 has 17 residues. Deletions cut 1 base from V and 7 bases from J, with 17 bases between. The CDR3: CASSLVGPGVWNSPLHF. In nucleotides, the CDR3 is TGTGCCAGCAGCTTAGTGGGGCCAGGGGTCTGGAATTCACCCCTCCACTTT.

About this clonotype: One base separates it from a far larger clone, so it is likely a read error. Here the CDR3 reads CASGLSSQETQYF. CDR3 sequence (DNA): TGTGCCAGCGGTTTAAGCAGCCAAGAGACCCAGTACTTC. The chain carries TRBV12-3 or TRBV12-4 and TRBJ2-5; no clear D gene. The CDR3 has 13 amino acids.

CDR3 amino acids: CASSQGGGAPGLLTDTQYF. The CDR3 nucleotides are TGTGCCAGCAGCCAAGGGGGAGGGGCCCCCGGCCTCCTCACAGATACGCAGTATTTT. The V call is TRBV4-2, the J call TRBJ2-3; 7 nucleotides line up with TRBD2. Germline assignment: CDR1 LGHNA and CDR2 YNFKEQ. This CDR3 region has 19 residues. With V trimmed by 1 base and J by 2 bases, 15 bases remained unmatched.

There are many counts of this clonotype. This chain links TRBV6-4 with TRBJ2-7; a possible D gene is TRBD1 (6 bases). Germline V CDR1 and CDR2: MRHNA, SNTAGT. Between the trimmed V and J ends, which lost 2 bases and 3 bases, there was a span of 8 bases. The CDR3 has 13 residues. The CDR3 is CASSDGTYYEQYV. Here the CDR3 DNA reads TGTGCCAGCAGTGACGGGACATACTACGAGCAGTACGTC.

CDR3 in DNA: TGTGCCAGCAGTTTATTCTCTCTCCGCGAGCAGTACTTC. Its translation is CASSLFSLREQYF. The chain links TRBV12-3 or TRBV12-4 to TRBJ2-7; unclear D gene. Deletions cut 2 bases from V and 6 bases from J, with 11 bases between. This CDR3 has 13 residues.

This clonotype was seen at least ten times. The V and J genes are TRBV6-5 and TRBJ2-1, with 10 bases that match TRBD2. From germline, CDR1 is MNHEY and CDR2 SVGAGI. The CDR3 runs 15 residues. After removal of 4 bases from V and 5 bases from J, the junction contained 5 bases not matched to a gene. The CDR3 DNA is TGTGCCAGCAGTTCAGCGGGGGGGCCGAACAATGAGCAGTTCTTC. This sequence encodes CASSSAGGPNNEQFF.

This clonotype has at least ten counts. This chain uses TRBV20-1 with TRBJ2-7, with TRBD1 as a possible D gene (5 bases). This CDR3 comprises 14 residues. Trimming pared 3 bases from V and 0 bases from J, leaving 12 bases between. Germline V gene lookup returns CDR1 DFQATT and CDR2 SNEGSKA (reference sequence). DNA for the CDR3: TGCAGTGCTAGTAGTTCAGGGCCCTCCTACGAGCAGTACTTC. Amino acids: CSASSSGPSYEQYF.

This clonotype came up a few times. J is TRBJ2-5 and V is TRBV5-1; D may correspond to TRBD1 or TRBD2 (6 bases each). The germline V gene encodes CDR1 SGHRS and CDR2 YFSETQ. CDR3 size: 14 residues. V was trimmed by 4 bases and J by 2 bases, leaving 12 bases between them. CDR3: CASSSRGEQETQYF. The CDR3 DNA is TGCGCCAGCAGCAGTAGGGGGGAACAAGAGACCCAGTACTTC.

The chain has TRBV6-4 and TRBJ2-7; TRBD1 might be the D (5 bases). Germline V gives CDR1 MRHNA, CDR2 SNTAGT. The CDR3 is made up of 11 amino acids. V gave up 7 bases and J gave up 7 bases, with 11 bases separating them. The CDR3 coding sequence is TGTGCCAGCAAGACAGTTGAAGAGCAGTACGTC. Its translation is CASKTVEEQYV.

The rearrangement links TRBV7-9 to TRBJ1-1, with no clear D. The CDR3 loop spans 15 amino acids. V dropped 5 bases and J dropped 0 bases, with 13 bases sitting between them. CDR1 and CDR2 (germline): SEHNR, FQNEAQ (reference sequence). CDR3 nucleotide sequence: TGTGCCAGCAGCGAGGCTAGGACGATGAACACTGAAGCTTTCTTT. Translation gives CASSEARTMNTEAFF. The whole variable domain, remainder taken from reference TRBV7-9 and TRBJ1-1, is DTGVSQNPRHKITKRGQNVTFRCDPISEHNRLYWYRQTLGQGPEFLTYFQNEAQLEKSRLLSDRFSAERPKGSFSTLEIQRTEQGDSAMYLCASSEARTMNTEAFFGQGTRLTVV.

This clonotype was observed a handful of times. The rearrangement uses TRBV4-2 and TRBJ2-5; D not resolved. This CDR3 region has 16 residues. V lost 0 bases and J 0 bases, leaving 11 bases between the germline ends. Germline CDR1 reads LGHNA; CDR2 reads YNFKEQ. CDR3 nucleotides: TGTGCCAGCAGCCAAGAATCTGCCACATACCAAGAGACCCAGTACTTC. It specifies CASSQESATYQETQYF.